These 21 T cell receptor beta chains originate from one sample sequenced in a study of T cell clonality in common variable immunodeficiency. Sequenced by immunoSEQ multiplex PCR; TCRdb stores in-frame clones only, minus some. The sample yields 50,000 to 60,000 clones, without any singletons. The sample was peripheral blood mononuclear cells. Receptors were obtained from a person aged 18 to 70 in good health.

This clone was detected many times. The CDR3 end is not reached by the read, which stops 3 residues before it; the germline J gene fills it in. The V call is TRBV5-6, the J call TRBJ2-7; D is possibly TRBD1 (5 bases). This CDR3 is built from 15 residues. Germline V gene data show CDR1 as SGHDT and CDR2 as YYEEEE. V was trimmed by 1 base and J by 2 bases, leaving 13 bases between them. The CDR3 region is CASSLYPQGPYEQYF. The covered CDR3 bases are TGTGCCAGCAGCTTGTATCCGCAGGGTCCCTACGAG. The variable domain in full, with the rest retrieved from reference TRBV5-6 and TRBJ2-7, is DAGVTQSPTHLIKTRGQQVTLRCSPKSGHDTVSWYQQALGQGPQFIFQYYEEEERQRGNFPDRFSGHQFPNYSSELNVNALLLGDSALYLCASSLYPQGPYEQYFGPGTRLTVT.

This clone was counted ten times or more. The covered CDR3 bases are TGTGCCAGTAGTATAGCTGGACAGGGGAACACTGAA. Protein sequence: CASSIAGQGNTE. The CDR3 in full is CASSIAGQGNTEAFF. The chain is built from TRBV19 and TRBJ1-1; TRBD1 matches at 8 bases. The read halts 3 residues ahead of the CDR3 end, with the missing end drawn from the germline J gene. The V segment lost 1 base and the J segment 1 base; nucleotides outside the gene matches: 2. The CDR3 is made up of 15 amino acids. Per the germline V gene, CDR1 is LNHDA and CDR2 is SQIVND (reference sequence). Complete variable domain (other parts from reference TRBV19 and TRBJ1-1): DGGITQSPKYLFRKEGQNVTLSCEQNLNHDAMYWYRQDPGQGLRLIYYSQIVNDFQKGDIAEGYSVSREKKESFPLTVTSAQKNPTAFYLCASSIAGQGNTEAFFGQGTRLTVV.

This clone came up many times. From the germline J gene comes the end of the CDR3, since the read stops 3 residues before it. The chain employs TRBV6-2 or TRBV6-3 and TRBJ2-5; 9 nucleotides match TRBD1. The germline gives CDR1 MNHEY, CDR2 SVGEGT. V lost 2 bases to trimming and J lost 5 bases; unmatched junction nucleotides: 6. This CDR3 has 15 amino acids. CDR3 loop: CASSYPPGTGETQYF. Incomplete CDR3 DNA: TGTGCCAGCAGTTACCCCCCGGGGACAGGGGAGACC.

Comments on this clone: Read coverage stops 3 residues before the CDR3 terminus; the germline J gene supplies the remainder. This sequence joins TRBV7-8 and TRBJ2-1; 8 bases agree with TRBD2. CDR3 length: 14 amino acids. The junction had 5 bases not matched to a gene; V was cut back by 2 bases and J by 8 bases. Germline assignment: CDR1 SGHVS and CDR2 FQNEAQ. The DNA read from the CDR3 is TGTGCCAGCAGCTTATTTGGAGCGGGAGATGAG. Protein product: CASSLFGAGDE. The whole CDR3 sequence reads CASSLFGAGDEQFF.

This clone appeared many times. Sequencing ends 3 residues short of the CDR3 end; the germline J gene provides the rest. The V and J genes are TRBV5-1 and TRBJ1-1; D remains ambiguous. V was pared by 0 bases and J by 5 bases, with 14 bases between. The CDR3 spans 15 residues. Germline CDR1 is SGHRS and CDR2 is YFSETQ. Incomplete CDR3 DNA: TGCGCCAGCAGCTTGGGTATAACCCGGGGAACTGAA. It is translated as CASSLGITRGTE. The full-length CDR3 reads as CASSLGITRGTEAFF. The variable domain in full, with the rest retrieved from reference TRBV5-1 and TRBJ1-1, is KAGVTQTPRYLIKTRGQQVTLSCSPISGHRSVSWYQQTPGQGLQFLFEYFSETQRNKGNFPGRFSGRQFSNSRSEMNVSTLELGDSALYLCASSLGITRGTEAFFGQGTRLTVV.

As concerns this clone: Sequencing ends 3 residues short of the CDR3 end; the germline J gene provides the rest. The chain links TRBV18 to TRBJ2-5; D is undetermined. In germline, CDR1 is KGHSH, CDR2 LQKENI. This CDR3 has 14 residues. The ends were cut back, 0 bases at V and 5 bases at J, with 10 bases in the middle. The sequenced CDR3 bases are TGTGCCAGCTCACCACCAGGCTCAATTGAGACC. It is translated as CASSPPGSIET. The whole CDR3 reads CASSPPGSIETQYF.

This clone has ten or more counts. The read falls 3 residues short of the CDR3 end, and the missing part is taken from the germline J gene. This sequence joins TRBV7-9 and TRBJ1-1, with D perhaps matching TRBD1 (5 bases). Germline CDR1 and CDR2: SEHNR and FQNEAQ (reference sequence). The CDR3 spans 14 residues. The CDR3 DNA, read in part, is TGTGCCAGCAGCCGCGGGGACGGCCCGGGGAAA. It encodes CASSRGDGPGK. The CDR3 reads in full as CASSRGDGPGKAFF.

This clone came up a few times. The missing CDR3 end, 3 residues past where the read stops, is filled in from the germline J gene. V usage is TRBV18 and J usage is TRBJ1-1; the D gene is possibly TRBD1 (5 bases). The germline CDR1 and CDR2 sequences are KGHSH and LQKENI. The CDR3 runs 13 residues. V was clipped by 6 bases and J by 3 bases, with 11 bases between them. CDR3 amino acids: CASSLQDYTEAFF. The CDR3 DNA, read in part, is TGTGCCAGCTCCCTACAGGATTACACTGAA.

This clone was found many times. Coverage ceases 3 residues before the CDR3 finishes, and the germline J gene fills in the end. V gene TRBV7-6 combines with J gene TRBJ2-3; 12 bases align to TRBD2. The CDR3 has 18 residues. CDR1 is SGHVS and CDR2 is FNYEAQ in the germline V gene. The V gene end was trimmed by 0 bases and the J gene end by 3 bases; junction bases not matched to a gene: 7. The chain's CDR3 is CASSLARLAGGGTDTQYF. The sequenced part of the CDR3 DNA is TGTGCCAGCAGCTTAGCGAGGCTAGCGGGAGGGGGAACAGATACG.

Many counts were recorded for this clone. From the germline J gene comes the end of the CDR3, since the read stops 3 residues before it. The chain couples TRBV7-6 to TRBJ2-7, with 7 bases fitting TRBD1. Germline CDR1 reads SGHVS; CDR2 reads FNYEAQ. The CDR3 contains 13 residues. Trimming took 3 bases from V and 2 from J; bases not matched to a gene: 1. The sequenced CDR3 bases are TGTGCCAGCAGCTTGGGACAGCCCTACGAG. This sequence encodes CASSLGQPYE. In full, the CDR3 is CASSLGQPYEQYF.

This clone has ten or more counts. Coverage ceases 3 residues before the CDR3 finishes, and the germline J gene fills in the end. The chain combines TRBV5-1 with TRBJ2-6, with a weak D call TRBD2 (6 bases). V was pared by 2 bases and J by 10 bases, with 10 bases between. CDR1 is SGHRS and CDR2 is YFSETQ in the germline V gene. CDR3 length equals 13 residues. The CDR3 region is CASSFLGGNVLTF. The sequenced CDR3 bases are TGCGCCAGCAGCTTCCTGGGGGGAAACGTC.

This clone appeared a few times. The read is 3 residues too short to cover the CDR3 end, so that end is filled in from the germline J gene. The chain uses TRBV7-9 and TRBJ2-7, with 9 bases that match TRBD2. This CDR3 has 15 amino acids. Germline values: CDR1 SEHNR, CDR2 FQNEAQ (reference sequence). V dropped 0 bases and J dropped 6; count of bases not matched to a gene: 6. CDR3 loop: CASSLAIAGVGEQYF. CDR3 DNA (partial): TGTGCCAGCAGCTTAGCTATAGCGGGAGTTGGCGAG.

This clone was recorded at least ten times. The CDR3 is cut off 3 residues early in the read; its end comes from the germline J gene. The chain couples TRBV5-1 to TRBJ1-2; D is unresolved. The V gene lost 3 bases and the J gene lost 4 bases, with 19 bases spanning the gap. CDR3 size: 16 residues. Per germline, CDR1 SGHRS and CDR2 YFSETQ. CDR3: CASSYNPRSLGYGYTF. The sequenced CDR3 bases are TGCGCCAGCAGCTACAACCCCAGGAGCTTGGGCTATGGC.

The DNA read from the CDR3 is TGTGCCAGCAGCTTGGGGGACAAGATTTACGAG. Its protein is CASSLGDKIYE. The full CDR3 sequence reads CASSLGDKIYEQYF. The chain recombines TRBV5-6 with TRBJ2-7; possibly TRBD1 for D (6 bases). The CDR3 is cut off 3 residues early in the read; its end comes from the germline J gene. Germline V lookup: CDR1 SGHDT, CDR2 YYEEEE. Trimming left V 0 bases short and J 4 bases short, with 11 bases between. The CDR3 is 14 amino acids.

The CDR3 bases that were read are TGCGCCAGCAGAGGACAGGGGGCTACTGAA. Its protein is CASRGQGATE. The whole CDR3 protein reads CASRGQGATEAFF. The chain couples TRBV10-2 to TRBJ1-1, with 11 bases that match TRBD1. The read halts 3 residues ahead of the CDR3 end, with the missing end drawn from the germline J gene. The CDR3 consists of 13 residues. V shed 6 bases and J 5 bases; nucleotides not matched to a gene: 2. The germline V gene encodes CDR1 WSHSY and CDR2 SAAADI.

At least ten counts were recorded for this clone. The CDR3 goes on 3 residues after the read ends, and that part is filled in from the germline J gene. This sequence joins TRBV20-1 and TRBJ1-1; 7 bases are shared with TRBD1. The CDR3 extends over 20 amino acids. The V gene end was trimmed by 6 bases and the J gene end by 3 bases; junction bases not matched to a gene: 28. CDR1 and CDR2 from the germline V gene are DFQATT and SNEGSKA (reference sequence). The CDR3 DNA, read in part, is TGCAGTGCCCAGAGGGGGGACAGATTCGCGCAAGTTAGCTCGGACACTGAA. Translated, it gives CSAQRGDRFAQVSSDTE. In full, the CDR3 reads CSAQRGDRFAQVSSDTEAFF.

Note on this clone: Read sequence stops 3 residues before the CDR3 end, and the germline J gene provides the missing end. The chain recombines TRBV11-2 with TRBJ2-1; 7 nucleotides match TRBD2. With V trimmed by 0 bases and J by 5 bases, 1 base remained unmatched. The CDR3 extends over 14 amino acids. The germline V gene encodes CDR1 SGHAT and CDR2 FQNNGV. The sequenced CDR3 bases are TGTGCCAGCAGCTTAGAGGCGGGGGACAATGAG. Translation gives CASSLEAGDNE. The full CDR3 protein is CASSLEAGDNEQFF.

This clone occurred many times. Coverage ceases 3 residues before the CDR3 finishes, and the germline J gene fills in the end. The chain joins TRBV6-2 or TRBV6-3 to TRBJ2-1, with 13 bases aligning to TRBD2. CDR1 is MNHEY and CDR2 is SVGEGT in the germline V gene. Germline trimming cut 7 bases from V and 8 bases from J; bases unmatched to any gene: 11. This CDR3 has 16 amino acids. CDR3 DNA (partial): TGTGCCAGCAACCGATTACTAGCGGGAGGGGCAGATGAG. Its translation: CASNRLLAGGADE. The full CDR3 reads CASNRLLAGGADEQFF.

A note on this clone: The CDR3 is cut off 3 residues early in the read; its end comes from the germline J gene. This rearrangement joins TRBV19 to TRBJ2-1; no reliable D call. Trimming shortened V by 6 bases and J by 0 bases, and 6 bases separated the two germline ends. The germline V gene encodes CDR1 LNHDA and CDR2 SQIVND (reference sequence). The CDR3 consists of 13 residues. The CDR3: CASSGSSYNEQFF. Incomplete CDR3 DNA: TGTGCCAGTAGCGGTAGCTCCTACAATGAG.

This clone was seen at least ten times. CDR3 DNA, as far as it was read: TGTGCCAGTAGTCCGAGCCTCGGGGACAGGAGAACCTACGAG. Amino acid sequence: CASSPSLGDRRTYE. The whole CDR3 sequence is CASSPSLGDRRTYEQYF. The chain has TRBV19 and TRBJ2-7; 8 bases map to TRBD1. The read terminates 3 residues ahead of where the CDR3 ends, so the germline J gene completes it. This CDR3 contains 17 residues. V lost 5 bases to trimming and J lost 2 bases; unmatched junction nucleotides: 14. Germline CDR1 reads LNHDA; CDR2 reads SQIVND (reference sequence).

Of note for this clone: The read stops 3 residues short of the end of the CDR3; the missing end is completed from the germline J gene. The rearrangement links TRBV2 to TRBJ2-2; 7 bases align to TRBD2. The CDR3 sequence is 14 residues long. The germline CDR1 and CDR2 sequences are SNHLY and FYNNEI. The sequenced part of the CDR3 DNA is TGTGCCAGCAGTGTCGGGGGGTATAATTCACCG. Translated, it gives CASSVGGYNSP. The entire CDR3 protein is CASSVGGYNSPLFF. Filled out from reference TRBV2 and TRBJ2-2, the complete variable domain reads EPEVTQTPSHQVTQMGQEVILRCVPISNHLYFYWYRQILGQKVEFLVSFYNNEISEKSEIFDDQFSVERPDGSNFTLKIRSTKLEDSAMYFCASSVGGYNSPLFFGEGSRLTVL.